The entry below gives a single TCR beta chain sequence along with its context. Using immunoSEQ multiplex PCR, the repertoire was profiled, and TCRdb retains in-frame clones only, with some absent. The table lists some 460,000 clones, roughly 87% of them singletons. The source of the sample is a study of blood T cell repertoires in COVID-19. Trimming at V came to 7 bases and at J to 0 bases, leaving 6 bases not matched to a gene. CDR3 size: 14 residues. CDR1 and CDR2 from the germline V gene are MNHEY and SVGAGI. The source of this sequence is a woman aged 18-35 years with acute COVID-19. Sequencing was done on a sample of PBMCs or T cells enriched from blood (not recorded which). The chain couples TRBV6-5 to TRBJ2-7, with 7 bases identical to TRBD1. The CDR3 protein is CASTPGQFSYEQYF. Here the CDR3 DNA reads TGTGCCAGCACCCCGGGACAGTTCTCCTACGAGCAGTACTTC.